This record looks at one T cell receptor (beta chain) sequence and its context. This sample was taken from a study of blood T cells in healthy people across ages. Ranging in age from about 6 to 90, the donors were healthy Caucasian individuals from Russia. Primed by a sample-barcoded 5' primer and a J-beta primer mix, a second PCR proceeded for about 6 to 11 cycles. The template-switch adaptor was a 5' adaptor with 12 random nucleotides. It tagged each cDNA molecule. At least 3 million CDR3-containing paired-end reads were obtained per sample. TCRdb reprocessed the 5' RACE reads via MiXCR and lists one record per CDR3 protein. The sample consists of around 790,000 distinct CDR3 sequences, under 45% of them appearing once. The CDR3 consists of 14 residues. J gave up 4 bases and V 8 bases, and 7 bases lay outside the gene matches. CDR1 SGHNT and CDR2 YENEEA come from the germline V gene.

The clonotype comes from a man between 60 and 75 years old in good health. The chain couples TRBV11-3 to TRBJ2-1; 8 nucleotides match TRBD1. Sequencing was performed on blood. The CDR3 region has the DNA TGTGCCAGCCCCGGACAGGGTGATTACAATGAGCAGTTCTTC. As protein: CASPGQGDYNEQFF.